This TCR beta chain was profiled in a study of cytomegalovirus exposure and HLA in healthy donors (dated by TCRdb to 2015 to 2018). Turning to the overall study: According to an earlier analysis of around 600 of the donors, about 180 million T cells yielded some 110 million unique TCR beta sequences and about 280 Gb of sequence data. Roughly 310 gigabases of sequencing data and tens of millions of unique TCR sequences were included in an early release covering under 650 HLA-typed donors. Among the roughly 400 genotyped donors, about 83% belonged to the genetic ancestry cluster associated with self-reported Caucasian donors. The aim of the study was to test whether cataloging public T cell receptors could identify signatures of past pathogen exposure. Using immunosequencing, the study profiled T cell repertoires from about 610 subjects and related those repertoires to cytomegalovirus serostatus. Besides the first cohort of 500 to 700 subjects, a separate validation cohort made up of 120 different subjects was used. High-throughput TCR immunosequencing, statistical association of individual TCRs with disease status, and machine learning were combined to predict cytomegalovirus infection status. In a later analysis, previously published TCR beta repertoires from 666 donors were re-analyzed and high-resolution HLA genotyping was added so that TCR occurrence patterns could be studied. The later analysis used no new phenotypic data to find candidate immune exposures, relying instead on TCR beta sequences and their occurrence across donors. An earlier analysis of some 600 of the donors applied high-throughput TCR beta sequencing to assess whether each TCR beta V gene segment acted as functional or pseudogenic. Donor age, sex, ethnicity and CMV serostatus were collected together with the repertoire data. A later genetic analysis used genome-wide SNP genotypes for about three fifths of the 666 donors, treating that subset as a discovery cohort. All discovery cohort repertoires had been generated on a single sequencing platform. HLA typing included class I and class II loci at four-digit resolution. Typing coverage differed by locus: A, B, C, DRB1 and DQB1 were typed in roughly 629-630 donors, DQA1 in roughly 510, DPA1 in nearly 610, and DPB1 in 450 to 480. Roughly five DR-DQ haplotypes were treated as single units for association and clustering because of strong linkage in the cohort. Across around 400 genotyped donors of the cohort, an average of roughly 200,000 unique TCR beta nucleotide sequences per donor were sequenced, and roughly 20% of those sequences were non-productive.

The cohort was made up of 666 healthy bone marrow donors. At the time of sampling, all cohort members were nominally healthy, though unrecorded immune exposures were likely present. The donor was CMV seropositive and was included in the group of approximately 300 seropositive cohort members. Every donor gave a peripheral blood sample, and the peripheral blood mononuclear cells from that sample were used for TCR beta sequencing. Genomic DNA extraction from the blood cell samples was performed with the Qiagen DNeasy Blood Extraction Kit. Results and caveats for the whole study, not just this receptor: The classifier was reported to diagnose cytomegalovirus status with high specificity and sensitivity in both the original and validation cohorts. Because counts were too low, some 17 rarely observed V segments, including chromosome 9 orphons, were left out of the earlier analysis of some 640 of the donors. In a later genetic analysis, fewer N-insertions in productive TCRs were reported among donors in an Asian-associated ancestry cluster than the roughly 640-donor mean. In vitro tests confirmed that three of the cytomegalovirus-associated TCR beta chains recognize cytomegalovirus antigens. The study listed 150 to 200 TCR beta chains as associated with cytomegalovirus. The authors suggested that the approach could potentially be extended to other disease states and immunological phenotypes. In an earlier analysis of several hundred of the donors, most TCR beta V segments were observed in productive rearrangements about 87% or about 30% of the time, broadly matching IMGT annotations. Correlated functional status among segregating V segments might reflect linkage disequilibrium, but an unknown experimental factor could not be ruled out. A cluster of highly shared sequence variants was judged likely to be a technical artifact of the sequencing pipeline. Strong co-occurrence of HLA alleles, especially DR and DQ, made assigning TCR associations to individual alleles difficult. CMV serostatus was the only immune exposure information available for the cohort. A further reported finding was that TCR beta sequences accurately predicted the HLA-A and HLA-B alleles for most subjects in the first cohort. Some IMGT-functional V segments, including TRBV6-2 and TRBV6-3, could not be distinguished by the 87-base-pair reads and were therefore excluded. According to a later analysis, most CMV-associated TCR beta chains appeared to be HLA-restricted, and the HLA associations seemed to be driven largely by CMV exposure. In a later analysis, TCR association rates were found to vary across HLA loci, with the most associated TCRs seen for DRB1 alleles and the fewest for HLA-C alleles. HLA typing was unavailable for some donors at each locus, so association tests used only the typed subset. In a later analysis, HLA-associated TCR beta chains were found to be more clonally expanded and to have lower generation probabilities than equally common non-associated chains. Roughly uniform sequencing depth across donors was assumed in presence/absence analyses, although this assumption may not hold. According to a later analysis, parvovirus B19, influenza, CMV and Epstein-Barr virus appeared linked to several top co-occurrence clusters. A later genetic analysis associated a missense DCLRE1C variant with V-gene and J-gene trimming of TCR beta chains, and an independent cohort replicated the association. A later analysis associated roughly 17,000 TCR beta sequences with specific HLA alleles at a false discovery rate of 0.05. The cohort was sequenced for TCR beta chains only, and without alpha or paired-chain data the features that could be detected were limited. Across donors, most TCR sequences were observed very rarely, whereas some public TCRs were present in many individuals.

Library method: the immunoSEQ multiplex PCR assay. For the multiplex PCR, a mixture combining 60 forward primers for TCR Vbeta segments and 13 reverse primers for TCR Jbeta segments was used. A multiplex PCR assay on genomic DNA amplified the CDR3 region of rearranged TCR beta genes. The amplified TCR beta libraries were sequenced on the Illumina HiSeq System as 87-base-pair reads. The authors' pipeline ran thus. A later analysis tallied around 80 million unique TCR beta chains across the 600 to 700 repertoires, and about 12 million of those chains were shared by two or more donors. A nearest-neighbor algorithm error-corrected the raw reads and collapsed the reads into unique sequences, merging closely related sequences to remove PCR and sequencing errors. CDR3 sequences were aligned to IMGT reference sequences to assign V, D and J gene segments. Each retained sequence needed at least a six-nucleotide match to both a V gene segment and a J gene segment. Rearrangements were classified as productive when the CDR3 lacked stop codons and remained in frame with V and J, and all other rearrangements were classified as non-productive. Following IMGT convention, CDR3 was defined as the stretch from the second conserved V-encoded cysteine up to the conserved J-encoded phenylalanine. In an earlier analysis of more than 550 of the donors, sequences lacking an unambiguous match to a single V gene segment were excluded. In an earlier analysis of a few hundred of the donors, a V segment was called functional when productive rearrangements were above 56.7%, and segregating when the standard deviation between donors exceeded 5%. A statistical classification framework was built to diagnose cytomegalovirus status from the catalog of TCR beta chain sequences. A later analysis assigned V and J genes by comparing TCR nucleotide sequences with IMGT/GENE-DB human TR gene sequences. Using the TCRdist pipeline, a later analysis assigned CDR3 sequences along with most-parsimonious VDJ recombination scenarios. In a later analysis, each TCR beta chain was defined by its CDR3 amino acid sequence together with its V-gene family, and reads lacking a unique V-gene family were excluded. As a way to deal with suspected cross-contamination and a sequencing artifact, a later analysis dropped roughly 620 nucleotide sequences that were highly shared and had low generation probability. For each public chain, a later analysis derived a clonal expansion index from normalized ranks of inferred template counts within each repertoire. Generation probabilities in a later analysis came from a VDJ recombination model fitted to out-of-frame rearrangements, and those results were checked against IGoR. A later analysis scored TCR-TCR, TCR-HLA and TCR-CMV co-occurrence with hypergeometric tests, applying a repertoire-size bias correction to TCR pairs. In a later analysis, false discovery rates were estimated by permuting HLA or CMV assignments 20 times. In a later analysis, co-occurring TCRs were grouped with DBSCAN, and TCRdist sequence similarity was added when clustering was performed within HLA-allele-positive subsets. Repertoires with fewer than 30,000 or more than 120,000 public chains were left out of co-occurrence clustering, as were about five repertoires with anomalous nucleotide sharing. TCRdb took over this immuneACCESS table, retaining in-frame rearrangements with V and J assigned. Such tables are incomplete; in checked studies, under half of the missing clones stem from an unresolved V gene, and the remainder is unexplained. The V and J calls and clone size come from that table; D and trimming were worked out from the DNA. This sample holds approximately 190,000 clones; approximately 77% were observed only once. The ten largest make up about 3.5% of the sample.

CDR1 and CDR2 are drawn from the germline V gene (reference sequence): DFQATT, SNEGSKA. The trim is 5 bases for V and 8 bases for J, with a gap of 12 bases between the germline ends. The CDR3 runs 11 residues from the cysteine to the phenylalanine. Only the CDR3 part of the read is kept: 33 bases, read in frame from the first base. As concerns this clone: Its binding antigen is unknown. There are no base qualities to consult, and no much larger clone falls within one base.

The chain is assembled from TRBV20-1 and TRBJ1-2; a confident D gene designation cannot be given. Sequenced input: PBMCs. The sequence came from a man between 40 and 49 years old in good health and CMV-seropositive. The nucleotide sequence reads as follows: TGCAGTGCTTTCTTCTCACGGGGCTACACCTTC. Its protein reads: CSAFFSRGYTF.